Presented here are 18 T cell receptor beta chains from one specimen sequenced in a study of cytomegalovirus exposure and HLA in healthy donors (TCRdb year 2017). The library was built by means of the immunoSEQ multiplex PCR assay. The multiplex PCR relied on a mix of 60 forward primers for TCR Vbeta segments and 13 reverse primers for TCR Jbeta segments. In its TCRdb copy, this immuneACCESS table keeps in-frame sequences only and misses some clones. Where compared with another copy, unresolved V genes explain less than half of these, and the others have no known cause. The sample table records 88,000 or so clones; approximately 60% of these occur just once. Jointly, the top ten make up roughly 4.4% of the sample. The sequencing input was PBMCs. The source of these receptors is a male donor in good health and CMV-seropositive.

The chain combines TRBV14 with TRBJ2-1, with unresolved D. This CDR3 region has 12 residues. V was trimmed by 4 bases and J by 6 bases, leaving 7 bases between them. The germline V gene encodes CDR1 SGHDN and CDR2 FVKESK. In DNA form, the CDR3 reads TGTGCCAGCAGCCCCCCGGGCAATGAGCAGTTCTTC. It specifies CASSPPGNEQFF.

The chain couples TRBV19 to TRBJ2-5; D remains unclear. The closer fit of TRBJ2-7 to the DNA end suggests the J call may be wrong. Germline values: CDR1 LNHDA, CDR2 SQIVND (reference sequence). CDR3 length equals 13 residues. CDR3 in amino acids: CASSISPSYEQYF. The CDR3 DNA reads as TGTGCCAGTAGTATTTCCCCCTCCTACGAGCAGTACTTC.

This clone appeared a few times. CDR3 amino acids: CASSGTGPTYGYTF. CDR3 sequence (DNA): TGTGCCAGCAGTGGTACAGGTCCCACCTATGGCTACACCTTC. The chain joins TRBV7-2 to TRBJ1-2, with D perhaps matching TRBD1 (5 bases). V shed 6 bases and J shed 4 bases, with 15 bases lying between them. This CDR3 has 14 residues. Looked up from germline, CDR1 is SGHTA and CDR2 is FQGNSA. The whole variable domain, filled in from reference TRBV7-2 and TRBJ1-2, reads GAGVSQSPSNKVTEKGKDVELRCDPISGHTALYWYRQSLGQGLEFLIYFQGNSAPDKSGLPSDRFSAERTGGSVSTLTIQRTQQEDSAVYLCASSGTGPTYGYTFGSGTRLTVV.

CDR3 nucleotide sequence: TGTGCCAGCAGTGACTCTAGCGGTAGTGCAGATACGCAGTATTTT. Protein: CASSDSSGSADTQYF. This rearrangement joins TRBV6-4 to TRBJ2-3; D perhaps matches TRBD2 (6 bases). The V gene's germline CDR1 is MRHNA and CDR2 SNTAGT. The length of the CDR3 is 15 residues. The V end lost 0 bases, the J end lost 4 bases, and 11 bases lay between the germline ends.

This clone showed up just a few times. The DNA of the CDR3 is TGTGCCAGCAGTTTCTTAGCGGGGGGGCCGGATGAGCAGTTCTTC. This sequence encodes CASSFLAGGPDEQFF. This sequence joins TRBV27 and TRBJ2-1; 11 bases align to TRBD2. With V trimmed by 3 bases and J by 8 bases, 6 bases remained unmatched. CDR1 and CDR2 (germline): MNHEY, SMNVEV (reference sequence). The CDR3 loop spans 15 amino acids.

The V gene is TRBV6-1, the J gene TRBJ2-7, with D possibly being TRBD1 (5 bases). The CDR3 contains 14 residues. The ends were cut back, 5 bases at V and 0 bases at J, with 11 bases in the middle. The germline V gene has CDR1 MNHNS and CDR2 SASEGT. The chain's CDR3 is CASSIDRSSYEQYF. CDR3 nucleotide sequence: TGTGCCAGCAGTATAGACAGAAGCTCCTACGAGCAGTACTTC.

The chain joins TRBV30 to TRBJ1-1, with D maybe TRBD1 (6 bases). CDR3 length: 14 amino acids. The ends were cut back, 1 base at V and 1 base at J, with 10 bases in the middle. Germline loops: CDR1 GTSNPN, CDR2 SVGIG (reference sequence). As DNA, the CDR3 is TGTGCCTGGAGTGACAGGGAGAGGAACACTGAAGCTTTCTTT. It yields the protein CAWSDRERNTEAFF.

The DNA of the CDR3 is TGTGCCAGCAGTGTTTCAGGGGCCGTCACCTACGAGCAGTACTTC. Amino acids: CASSVSGAVTYEQYF. This rearrangement joins TRBV7-6 to TRBJ2-7, with D possibly matching TRBD1 (6 bases). Germline V gene sequence: CDR1 SGHVS, CDR2 FNYEAQ. V was shortened by 6 bases and J by 2 bases, with 17 bases between the two germline ends. CDR3 length: 15 amino acids.

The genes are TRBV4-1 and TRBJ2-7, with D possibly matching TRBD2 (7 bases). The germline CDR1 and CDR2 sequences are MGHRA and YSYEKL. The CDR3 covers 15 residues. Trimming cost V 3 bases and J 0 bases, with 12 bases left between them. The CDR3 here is CASSHGRGSSYEQYF. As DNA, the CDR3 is TGCGCCAGCAGCCATGGGAGGGGGAGCTCCTACGAGCAGTACTTC.

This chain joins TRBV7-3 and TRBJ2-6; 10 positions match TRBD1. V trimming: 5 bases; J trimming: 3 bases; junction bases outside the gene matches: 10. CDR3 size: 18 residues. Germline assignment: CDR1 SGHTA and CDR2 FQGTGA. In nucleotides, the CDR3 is TGTGCCAGCAGCCCCATAGGGACAGGGGTCGATGGGGCCAACGTCCTGACTTTC. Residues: CASSPIGTGVDGANVLTF. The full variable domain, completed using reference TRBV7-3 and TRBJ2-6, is GAGVSQTPSNKVTEKGKYVELRCDPISGHTALYWYRQSLGQGPEFLIYFQGTGAADDSGLPNDRFFAVRPEGSVSTLKIQRTERGDSAVYLCASSPIGTGVDGANVLTFGAGSRLTVL.

The CDR3 DNA reads TGCAGTGCCAGCCCAGGCGAGCAGTTCTTC. It specifies CSASPGEQFF. V and J are TRBV20-1 and TRBJ2-1; D is ambiguous. This CDR3 is 10 amino acids long. The V and J ends lost 6 bases and 10 bases respectively, with 10 bases between them. Germline lookup yields CDR1 DFQATT and CDR2 SNEGSKA (reference sequence).

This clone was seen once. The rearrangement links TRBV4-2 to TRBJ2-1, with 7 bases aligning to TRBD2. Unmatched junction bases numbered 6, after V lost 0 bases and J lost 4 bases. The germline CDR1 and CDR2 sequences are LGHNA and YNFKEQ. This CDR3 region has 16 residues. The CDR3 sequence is CASSQEPSGFYNEQFF. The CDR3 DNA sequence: TGTGCCAGCAGCCAAGAGCCTAGCGGTTTTTACAATGAGCAGTTCTTC.

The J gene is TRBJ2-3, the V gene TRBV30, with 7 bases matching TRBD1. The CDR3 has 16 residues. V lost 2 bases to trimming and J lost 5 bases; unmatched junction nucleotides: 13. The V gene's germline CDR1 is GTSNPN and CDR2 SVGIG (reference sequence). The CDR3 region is CAWSLMRGGAVDTQYF. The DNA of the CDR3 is TGTGCCTGGAGTTTAATGAGAGGGGGCGCGGTAGATACGCAGTATTTT. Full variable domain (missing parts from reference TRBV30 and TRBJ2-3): SQTIHQWPATLVQPVGSPLSLECTVEGTSNPNLYWYRQAAGRGLQLLFYSVGIGQISSEVPQNLSASRPQDRQFILSSKKLLLSDSGFYLCAWSLMRGGAVDTQYFGPGTRLTVL.

CDR3 coding DNA: TGTGCCAGCAGCGTAGTGACAGGGATGGGCCCCAATGAGCAGTTCTTC. Residues: CASSVVTGMGPNEQFF. J is TRBJ2-1 and V is TRBV9, with 7 positions matching TRBD1. This CDR3 is built from 16 residues. The ends lost 0 bases at V and 6 bases at J; junction bases unmatched: 9. Germline-derived CDR1 and CDR2 are SGDLS and YYNGEE. Supplemented by reference TRBV9 and TRBJ2-1, the full variable domain reads DSGVTQTPKHLITATGQRVTLRCSPRSGDLSVYWYQQSLDQGLQFLIQYYNGEERAKGNILERFSAQQFPDLHSELNLSSLELGDSALYFCASSVVTGMGPNEQFFGPGTRLTVL.

CDR3 in DNA: TGCGCCAGCAGCTTGGAGTACGGAGCAGATACGCAGTATTTT. Its protein is CASSLEYGADTQYF. The chain carries TRBV5-1 and TRBJ2-3; no reliable D call. The CDR3 is 14 amino acids. CDR1 SGHRS and CDR2 YFSETQ come from the germline V gene. The ends were cut back, 0 bases at V and 4 bases at J, with 9 bases in the middle.

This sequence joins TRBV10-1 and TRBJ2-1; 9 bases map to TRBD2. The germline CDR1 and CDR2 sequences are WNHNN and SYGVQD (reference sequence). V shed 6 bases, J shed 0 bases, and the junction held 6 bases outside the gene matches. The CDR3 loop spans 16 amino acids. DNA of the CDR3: TGCGCCAGCAGACTAGCGGGCTTGAGCTCCTACAATGAGCAGTTCTTC. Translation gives CASRLAGLSSYNEQFF.

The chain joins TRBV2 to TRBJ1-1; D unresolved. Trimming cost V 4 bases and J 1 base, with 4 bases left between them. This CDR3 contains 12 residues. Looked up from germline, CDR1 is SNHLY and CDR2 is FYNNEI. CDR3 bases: TGTGCCAGCAGTGTGGCGAACACTGAAGCTTTCTTT. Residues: CASSVANTEAFF.

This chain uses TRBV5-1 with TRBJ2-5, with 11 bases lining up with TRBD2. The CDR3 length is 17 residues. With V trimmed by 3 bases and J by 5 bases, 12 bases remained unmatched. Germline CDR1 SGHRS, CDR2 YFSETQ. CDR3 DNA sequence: TGCGCCAGCAGCTACACCTTAGCGGGGGGGATCGGGGAGACCCAGTACTTC. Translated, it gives CASSYTLAGGIGETQYF.